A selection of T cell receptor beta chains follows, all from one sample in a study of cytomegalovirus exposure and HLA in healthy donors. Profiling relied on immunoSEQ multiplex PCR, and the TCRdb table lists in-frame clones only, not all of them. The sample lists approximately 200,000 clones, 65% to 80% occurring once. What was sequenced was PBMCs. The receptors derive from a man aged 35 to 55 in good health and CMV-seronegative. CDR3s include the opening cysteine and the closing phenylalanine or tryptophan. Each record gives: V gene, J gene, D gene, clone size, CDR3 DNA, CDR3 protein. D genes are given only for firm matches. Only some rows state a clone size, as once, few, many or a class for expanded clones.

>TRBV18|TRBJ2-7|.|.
TGTGCCAGCTCACCCAAAAGCCTCTACGAGCAGTACTTC
CASSPKSLYEQYF
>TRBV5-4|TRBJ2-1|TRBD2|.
TGTGCCAGCAGCCGAATAGCGGGGGGGCCGCACAATGAGCAGTTCTTC
CASSRIAGGPHNEQFF
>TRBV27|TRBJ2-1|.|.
TGTGCCAGCAGTTTACCAGACTCCTACAATGAGCAGTTCTTC
CASSLPDSYNEQFF
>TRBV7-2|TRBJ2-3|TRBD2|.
TGTGCCAGCAGCCCTCGGACTAGCGGGACAGATACGCAGTATTTT
CASSPRTSGTDTQYF
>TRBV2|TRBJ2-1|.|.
TGTGCCGGAGGGGTGTCCCGCTCCTACAATGAGCAGTTCTTC
CAGGVSRSYNEQFF
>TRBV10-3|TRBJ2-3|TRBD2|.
TGTGCCATCGGGGGGGACCGGACCCGCGGGAGAGGCGATACGCAGTATTTT
CAIGGDRTRGRGDTQYF
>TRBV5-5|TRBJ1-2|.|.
TGTGCCAGCAGCTTGGCGCAGAGGGAAATTGTTGGCTACACCTTC
CASSLAQREIVGYTF
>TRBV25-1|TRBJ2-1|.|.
TGTGCCAGCAGTGGGGGGCTCAGGATCAATGAGCAGTTCTTC
CASSGGLRINEQFF
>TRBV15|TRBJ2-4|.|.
TGTGCCACCAGCAGAGGACCTGGGCAAGCCAAAAACATTCAGTACTTC
CATSRGPGQAKNIQYF
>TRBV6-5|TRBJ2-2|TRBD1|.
TGTGCCAGCAGTTTGACAGGGTACGGAAACACCGGGGAGCTGTTTTTT
CASSLTGYGNTGELFF
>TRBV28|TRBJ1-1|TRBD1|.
TGTGCCAGCAGGAAGACAGGGATCACTGAAGCTTTCTTT
CASRKTGITEAFF
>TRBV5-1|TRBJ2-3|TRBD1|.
TGCGCCAGCAGCTCGGGGGACAGGGGCGCATCAGATACGCAGTATTTT
CASSSGDRGASDTQYF
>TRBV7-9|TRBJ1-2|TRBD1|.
TGTGCCAGCAGCTTGGGACAGCCCTATGGCTACACCTTC
CASSLGQPYGYTF
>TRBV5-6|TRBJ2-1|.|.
TGTGCCAGCAGCTTCGGTACAGTTAATGAGCAGTTCTTC
CASSFGTVNEQFF
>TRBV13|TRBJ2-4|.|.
TGTGCCAGCAGCTTGAGGGGAGGAGAAGCCAAAAACATTCAGTACTTC
CASSLRGGEAKNIQYF
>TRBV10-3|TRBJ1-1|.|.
TGTGCCATCATGAGAGAAGAAGCTTTCTTT
CAIMREEAFF
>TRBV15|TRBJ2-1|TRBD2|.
TGTGCCACAGCGGGAGGGCCCTACAATGAGCAGTTCTTC
CATAGGPYNEQFF
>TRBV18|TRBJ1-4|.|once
TGTGCCAGCTCACCGGACAGAGGATTTGAAAAACTGTTTTTT
CASSPDRGFEKLFF
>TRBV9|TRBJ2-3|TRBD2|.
TGTGCCAGCAGCGTAGAGGCGGGACTAGCCTCAGATACGCAGTATTTT
CASSVEAGLASDTQYF
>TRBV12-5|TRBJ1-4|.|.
TGTGCTAGTGGTTTGGTACGGAGGGTACGGAATGAAAAACTGTTTTTT
CASGLVRRVRNEKLFF
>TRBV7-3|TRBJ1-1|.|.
TGTGCCAGCAGTCCTCGGGTTGGCACTGAAGCTTTCTTT
CASSPRVGTEAFF
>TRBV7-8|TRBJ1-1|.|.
TGTGCCAGCAGCTTAGGAGGAATGAGCACTGAAGCTTTCTTT
CASSLGGMSTEAFF
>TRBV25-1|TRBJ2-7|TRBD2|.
TGTGCCAGCAGTGATCTCGGGGGGAAGCTCGAGCAGTACTTC
CASSDLGGKLEQYF
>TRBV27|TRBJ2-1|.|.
TGTGCCAGCAGTTTAAGCCCCCCCGCTGAGCAGTTCTTC
CASSLSPPAEQFF
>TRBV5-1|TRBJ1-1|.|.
TGCGCCAGCAGCTTCTCAGTCGACACTGAAGCTTTCTTT
CASSFSVDTEAFF
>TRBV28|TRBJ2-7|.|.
TGTGCCAGCAGCTTACCGGAGGTGGGCTCCTACGAGCAGTACTTC
CASSLPEVGSYEQYF
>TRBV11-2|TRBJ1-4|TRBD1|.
TGTGCCAGCAGCTTATTACAGGGGCCACTGTTTTTT
CASSLLQGPLFF
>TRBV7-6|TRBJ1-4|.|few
TGTGCCAGCAGCTTGCCGAGGGGGTCAACTAATGAAAAACTGTTTTTT
CASSLPRGSTNEKLFF
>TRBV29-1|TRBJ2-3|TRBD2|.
TGCAGCGCCGCGGGGGTCGCGGGGACCACAGATACGCAGTATTTT
CSAAGVAGTTDTQYF
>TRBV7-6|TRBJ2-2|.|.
TGTGCCAGCAGCTCCTCCACCGGGGAGCTGTTTTTT
CASSSSTGELFF
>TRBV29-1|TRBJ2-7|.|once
TGCAGCGTTGTCGGAGAGCGAAACGAGCAGTACTTC
CSVVGERNEQYF